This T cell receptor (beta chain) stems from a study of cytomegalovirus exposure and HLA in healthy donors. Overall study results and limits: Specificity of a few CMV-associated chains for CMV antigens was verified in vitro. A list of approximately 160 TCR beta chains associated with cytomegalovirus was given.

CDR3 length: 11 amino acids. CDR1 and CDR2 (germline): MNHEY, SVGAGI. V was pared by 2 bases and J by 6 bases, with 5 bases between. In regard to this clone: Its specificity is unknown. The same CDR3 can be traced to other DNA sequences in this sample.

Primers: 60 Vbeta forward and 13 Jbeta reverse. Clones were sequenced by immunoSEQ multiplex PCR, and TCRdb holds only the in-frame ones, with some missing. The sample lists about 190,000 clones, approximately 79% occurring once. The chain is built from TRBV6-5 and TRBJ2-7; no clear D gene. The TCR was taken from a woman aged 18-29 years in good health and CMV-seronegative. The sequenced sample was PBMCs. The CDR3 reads CASSYTGEQYF. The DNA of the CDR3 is TGTGCCAGCAGTTACACTGGCGAGCAGTACTTC.